The 29 T cell receptor beta chains presented below share a single source sample, sequenced in a study of blood T cell repertoires in COVID-19. Profiling relied on immunoSEQ multiplex PCR, and the TCRdb table lists in-frame clones only, not all of them. The sample holds roughly 250,000 clones, 65% to 80% seen once. The sequenced sample consisted of peripheral blood. The receptors derive from a woman aged 40 to 50 with active or convalescent COVID-19.

The CDR3 DNA is TGTGCCAGCAGCCCAGAACCGGGGTTCAACACTGAAGCTTTCTTT. Amino acid sequence: CASSPEPGFNTEAFF. The chain has TRBV5-5 and TRBJ1-1; D unclear. The CDR3 runs to 15 residues. Germline V gene lookup returns CDR1 SGHKS and CDR2 YYEKEE (reference sequence). Trimming took off 4 bases at V and 2 bases at J, with 15 bases between the two ends.

The chain recombines TRBV19 with TRBJ2-3, with D possibly matching TRBD2 (5 bases). This CDR3 contains 13 residues. CDR1 LNHDA and CDR2 SQIVND come from the germline V gene (reference sequence). The ends were cut back, 2 bases at V and 2 bases at J, with 5 bases in the middle. The CDR3 loop is CASSIRDTDTQYF. The CDR3 DNA is TGTGCCAGTAGTATACGGGACACAGATACGCAGTATTTT. Full variable domain (rest looked up from reference TRBV19 and TRBJ2-3): DGGITQSPKYLFRKEGQNVTLSCEQNLNHDAMYWYRQDPGQGLRLIYYSQIVNDFQKGDIAEGYSVSREKKESFPLTVTSAQKNPTAFYLCASSIRDTDTQYFGPGTRLTVL.

This clone turned up a few times. The chain has TRBV7-9 and TRBJ2-3, with TRBD1 as a possible D gene (5 bases). V was cut by 2 bases and J by 4 bases, with 10 bases left in between. The CDR3 is made up of 14 amino acids. From germline, CDR1 is SEHNR and CDR2 FQNEAQ (reference sequence). Written as DNA, the CDR3 is TGTGCCAGCAGCTTAACAATGGGGCCAGATACGCAGTATTTT. It yields the protein CASSLTMGPDTQYF.

The rearrangement joins TRBV29-1 to TRBJ1-1; 7 nucleotides line up with TRBD1. V was pared by 6 bases and J by 1 base, with 5 bases of the junction left unmatched. The CDR3 runs to 13 residues. Germline loops: CDR1 SQVTM, CDR2 ANQGSEA. This CDR3 reads CSVLQGRNTEAFF. The CDR3, as DNA: TGCAGCGTGTTACAGGGGCGGAACACTGAAGCTTTCTTT.

The chain combines TRBV6-1 with TRBJ1-1; D not resolved. Germline CDR1 reads MNHNS; CDR2 reads SASEGT. V was clipped by 0 bases and J by 0 bases, with 8 bases between them. The CDR3 has 15 amino acids. CDR3 DNA sequence: TGTGCCAGCAGTGAAGCCCCGGTAGTGAACACTGAAGCTTTCTTT. Amino acids: CASSEAPVVNTEAFF.

This chain joins TRBV6-1 and TRBJ1-5; TRBD1 is a possible D gene (5 bases). The V gene's germline CDR1 is MNHNS and CDR2 SASEGT. The length of the CDR3 is 15 residues. V was shortened by 2 bases and J by 2 bases, with 10 bases between the two germline ends. This chain's CDR3 is CASSEWGEGNQPQHF. The DNA for the CDR3 is TGTGCCAGCAGTGAATGGGGCGAGGGCAATCAGCCCCAGCATTTT.

In this sample, this clone turned up a few times. The chain recombines TRBV10-1 with TRBJ2-1; D is perhaps TRBD1 (6 bases). This CDR3 has 14 residues. Trimming took off 4 bases at V and 1 base at J, with 8 bases between the two ends. Germline-derived CDR1 and CDR2 are WNHNN and SYGVQD (reference sequence). DNA of the CDR3: TGCGCCAGCAGTGCAGGACAGTCCTACAATGAGCAGTTCTTC. Translating it yields CASSAGQSYNEQFF.

J is TRBJ2-1 and V is TRBV19, with TRBD1 matching over 7 bases. With 5 bases clipped from V and 2 bases from J, the junction kept 6 bases outside the gene matches. Germline V gene lookup returns CDR1 LNHDA and CDR2 SQIVND (reference sequence). This CDR3 has 15 residues. The CDR3 region is CASSVGQVTYNEQFF. The CDR3 bases are TGTGCCAGTAGTGTTGGACAGGTGACCTACAATGAGCAGTTCTTC.

V gene TRBV5-6 combines with J gene TRBJ2-7; D not certain. Germline CDR1 and CDR2: SGHDT and YYEEEE. CDR3 length: 12 residues. V lost 4 bases, J lost 6 bases, and 11 bases lay in between. The CDR3 spells CASSRLGVEQYV. DNA for the CDR3: TGTGCCAGCAGCCGCCTAGGAGTCGAGCAGTACGTC.

The CDR3 region has the DNA TGTGCCAGCAGCCTCGGACAGATGAGCACTGAAGCTTTCTTT. Amino acids: CASSLGQMSTEAFF. V usage is TRBV5-6 and J usage is TRBJ1-1, with a possible D match to TRBD1 (6 bases). Germline lookup yields CDR1 SGHDT and CDR2 YYEEEE. With 4 bases removed from V and 4 bases from J, the gap between germline ends came to 14 bases. This CDR3 is 14 amino acids long.

The gene calls are TRBV28 and TRBJ1-2, with D possibly TRBD1 on 5 matching bases. Per the germline V gene, CDR1 is MDHEN and CDR2 is SYDVKM. CDR3 size: 12 residues. The V and J ends lost 11 bases and 8 bases respectively, with 18 bases between them. The DNA of the CDR3 is TGTGCCTCCGGAGGTGGGGCGGGAGGCTACACCTTC. This sequence encodes CASGGGAGGYTF.

The rearrangement uses TRBV28 and TRBJ1-2; 7 nucleotides match TRBD1. CDR1 and CDR2 from the germline V gene are MDHEN and SYDVKM. V lost 6 bases and J lost 3; bases outside the gene matches: 7. CDR3 size: 14 residues. The chain's CDR3 is CASRKTGDYYGYTF. The CDR3 DNA follows: TGTGCCAGCAGGAAAACAGGGGACTACTATGGCTACACCTTC.

The chain uses TRBV11-2 and TRBJ2-5; TRBD2 aligns across 8 bases. This CDR3 is 16 amino acids long. CDR1 and CDR2 (germline): SGHAT, FQNNGV. V shed 5 bases, J shed 2 bases, and the junction held 10 bases outside the gene matches. CDR3 sequence: CASSPLGGGKQETQYF. CDR3 coding DNA: TGTGCCAGCAGCCCCCTCGGCGGGGGGAAACAAGAGACCCAGTACTTC.

This chain joins TRBV12-5 and TRBJ2-3, with 9 bases aligning to TRBD2. This CDR3 spans 17 amino acids. Losses at the gene ends were 6 bases for V and 3 bases for J; bases not matched to a gene: 13. Germline V gene lookup returns CDR1 LGHNT and CDR2 FRNRAP. The CDR3 loop is CASGPLIAGAGTDTQYF. The CDR3 bases are TGTGCTAGTGGACCCTTGATAGCGGGGGCCGGAACAGATACGCAGTATTTT.

This clone was recorded once. V usage is TRBV7-9 and J usage is TRBJ1-3; weak D call: TRBD1 (6 bases). Trimming took 1 base from V and 0 from J, leaving 10 bases between them. The germline gives CDR1 SEHNR, CDR2 FQNEAQ (reference sequence). This CDR3 is built from 16 residues. This CDR3 reads CASSLVTGSSGNTIYF. DNA for the CDR3: TGTGCCAGCAGCTTAGTGACAGGTTCCTCTGGAAACACCATATATTTT.

This chain uses TRBV19 with TRBJ1-4; possible D gene TRBD1, 6 bases. The CDR3 consists of 13 residues. Germline CDR1 is LNHDA and CDR2 is SQIVND (reference sequence). Trimming shortened V by 2 bases and J by 8 bases, and 9 bases separated the two germline ends. CDR3 coding DNA: TGTGCCAGTAGTATACAGGGGAGAGAAAAACTGTTTTTT. This sequence encodes CASSIQGREKLFF. The whole variable domain, filled in from reference TRBV19 and TRBJ1-4, reads DGGITQSPKYLFRKEGQNVTLSCEQNLNHDAMYWYRQDPGQGLRLIYYSQIVNDFQKGDIAEGYSVSREKKESFPLTVTSAQKNPTAFYLCASSIQGREKLFFGSGTQLSVL.

This chain links TRBV6-1 with TRBJ1-5; tentative D call: TRBD1 (5 bases). Trimming took off 4 bases at V and 3 bases at J, with 19 bases between the two ends. CDR3 length: 17 amino acids. Per the germline V gene, CDR1 is MNHNS and CDR2 is SASEGT. The CDR3 bases are TGTGCCAGCAGTGCTTATTTCGAGACAGCCAACAATCAGCCCCAGCATTTT. Encoded protein: CASSAYFETANNQPQHF.

In this sample, this clone turned up once. Written as DNA, the CDR3 is TGTGCCAGCAGTTTCGTGGGGGGGAACTCACCCCTCCACTTT. Encoded protein: CASSFVGGNSPLHF. The gene calls are TRBV27 and TRBJ1-6; TRBD1 might be the D (5 bases). The CDR3 length is 14 residues. V was pared by 3 bases and J by 10 bases, with 13 bases between. In germline, CDR1 is MNHEY, CDR2 SMNVEV (reference sequence).

The chain combines TRBV9 with TRBJ2-2; D perhaps matches TRBD2 (6 bases). Trimming shortened V by 0 bases and J by 6 bases, and 15 bases separated the two germline ends. Germline V gene sequence: CDR1 SGDLS, CDR2 YYNGEE. CDR3 length: 16 residues. CDR3 protein: CASSVDGGSPPGELFF. The DNA of the CDR3 is TGTGCCAGCAGCGTAGACGGGGGATCACCACCCGGGGAGCTGTTTTTT. Using reference TRBV9 and TRBJ2-2 for the parts outside the CDR3, the full variable domain is DSGVTQTPKHLITATGQRVTLRCSPRSGDLSVYWYQQSLDQGLQFLIQYYNGEERAKGNILERFSAQQFPDLHSELNLSSLELGDSALYFCASSVDGGSPPGELFFGEGSRLTVL.

The chain combines TRBV9 with TRBJ1-5; a possible D gene is TRBD1 (6 bases). The CDR3 sequence is 15 residues long. Germline CDR1 and CDR2: SGDLS and YYNGEE. Trimming stripped 0 bases from V and 3 bases from J, with 10 bases between. CDR3 nucleotide sequence: TGTGCCAGCAGCGTAGGTGGGACAAACAATCAGCCCCAGCATTTT. This gives the protein CASSVGGTNNQPQHF.

This rearrangement joins TRBV19 to TRBJ1-1, with TRBD1 identical over 7 bases. The germline V gene has CDR1 LNHDA and CDR2 SQIVND (reference sequence). The CDR3 extends over 13 amino acids. The J segment lost 1 base and the V segment lost 9 bases, leaving 5 bases of the junction unmatched. The CDR3 here is CASRHRGNTEAFF. The CDR3 region has the DNA TGTGCCAGCCGTCACAGGGGGAACACTGAAGCTTTCTTT.

The chain joins TRBV19 to TRBJ2-3; TRBD1 aligns across 8 bases. After removal of 4 bases from V and 6 bases from J, the junction contained 6 bases not matched to a gene. The CDR3 extends over 14 amino acids. Looked up from germline, CDR1 is LNHDA and CDR2 is SQIVND (reference sequence). CDR3 sequence: CASSKGQVGDTQYF. CDR3 sequence (DNA): TGTGCCAGTAGTAAGGGACAGGTGGGGGATACGCAGTATTTT.

The J gene is TRBJ2-2, the V gene TRBV3-1 (or the pseudogene TRBV3-2), with 7 bases that match TRBD1. Trimming at V came to 1 base and at J to 4 bases, leaving 15 bases not matched to a gene. The CDR3 has 19 amino acids. Germline V gene data show CDR1 as LGHDT and CDR2 as YNNKEL (reference sequence). CDR3 protein: CASSQGAGTDIGLTGELFF. The CDR3 coding sequence is TGTGCCAGCAGCCAAGGAGCCGGGACAGACATAGGACTCACCGGGGAGCTGTTTTTT.

The sample holds a few counts of this clone. The genes are TRBV6-5 and TRBJ2-7, with a possible D match to TRBD2 (6 bases). V shed 6 bases and J shed 4 bases, with 16 bases lying between them. The CDR3 is 14 amino acids. CDR1 MNHEY and CDR2 SVGAGI come from the germline V gene. CDR3 amino acids: CASSSGTRVYEQYF. CDR3 nucleotides: TGTGCCAGCAGCTCCGGGACTCGGGTTTACGAGCAGTACTTC.

The genes are TRBV28 and TRBJ1-2; 9 bases are shared with TRBD1. Looked up from germline, CDR1 is MDHEN and CDR2 is SYDVKM. J gave up 8 bases and V 5 bases, and 9 bases lay outside the gene matches. CDR3 size: 14 residues. Here the CDR3 reads CASSTPDRGGGYTF. The CDR3 region has the DNA TGTGCCAGCAGTACCCCGGACAGGGGAGGAGGCTACACCTTC.

This chain joins TRBV11-2 and TRBJ2-1; D gene ambiguous. CDR3 size: 13 residues. Trimming cost V 0 bases and J 3 bases, with 3 bases left between them. In germline, CDR1 is SGHAT, CDR2 FQNNGV. CDR3 nucleotide sequence: TGTGCCAGCAGCTTAGAGCGCTACAATGAGCAGTTCTTC. Translating it yields CASSLERYNEQFF.

The chain is built from TRBV20-1 and TRBJ2-5; 7 bases are a match to TRBD1. The J segment lost 5 bases and the V segment lost 3 bases, leaving 12 bases of the junction unmatched. In germline, CDR1 is DFQATT, CDR2 SNEGSKA (reference sequence). CDR3 length: 15 residues. The DNA of the CDR3 is TGCAGTGCTAGTTGGAGCCCGACAGGGCTGGAGACCCAGTACTTC. It codes for CSASWSPTGLETQYF.

The genes are TRBV5-1 and TRBJ2-1; possibly TRBD2 for D (5 bases). V gave up 0 bases and J gave up 0 bases, with 7 bases separating them. CDR1 is SGHRS and CDR2 is YFSETQ in the germline V gene. The CDR3 sequence is 15 residues long. The CDR3 coding sequence is TGCGCCAGCAGCTTGGGTGGGAGCTCCTACAATGAGCAGTTCTTC. Protein sequence: CASSLGGSSYNEQFF.

This chain joins TRBV5-4 and TRBJ1-4, with a weak D call TRBD1 (5 bases). The V gene lost 4 bases and the J gene lost 7 bases, with 14 bases spanning the gap. The germline CDR1 and CDR2 sequences are SGHNT and YYREEE (reference sequence). The CDR3 is made up of 14 amino acids. The CDR3, as DNA: TGTGCCAGCAGCCAGGCGGCGCAGGGTGAAAAACTGTTTTTT. It encodes CASSQAAQGEKLFF.